This note documents a single T cell receptor (beta chain) sequence. This sample was included in a study of control samples from healthy donors and cancer patients. TCRdb keeps only in-frame clones here, not all; method: immunoSEQ multiplex PCR. The table records approximately 130,000 clones, around 86% of them present only once. V gave up 7 bases and J gave up 2 bases; unmatched junction bases: 8. This CDR3 spans 15 amino acids. Germline CDR1 SGHTA, CDR2 FQGNSA. This receptor was identified in a man aged 35-49 years in good health. Sequencing was performed on blood. V usage is TRBV7-2 and J usage is TRBJ2-5; TRBD2 matches 9 bases. The CDR3 nucleotides are TGTGCCAGCAAGCCCAGCGGGAGGAATCAAGAGACCCAGTACTTC. It yields the protein CASKPSGRNQETQYF.